This note documents a single T cell receptor (beta chain) sequence. The table came from immunoSEQ multiplex PCR; TCRdb's copy has only in-frame clones and leaves some out. The sample contains 250,000 to 350,000 clones, roughly three quarters of which appear only once. Germline V gene sequence: CDR1 MDHEN, CDR2 SYDVKM. The ends were cut back, 7 bases at V and 3 bases at J, with 19 bases in the middle. CDR3 size: 16 residues. These data originate in a study of cytotoxic CD8 clonotypes in ibrutinib-treated CLL. Sequencing was performed on PBMCs, taken at disease progression, from a patient treated with ibrutinib. The chain has TRBV28 and TRBJ1-5, with a tentative D call TRBD1 (5 bases). This sequence originates from a human donor with chronic lymphocytic leukemia. The CDR3 sequence is CASMGGGRADNQPQHF. Here the CDR3 DNA reads TGTGCCAGCATGGGCGGAGGCAGGGCCGACAATCAGCCCCAGCATTTT.